This T cell receptor beta chain was captured by sequencing in a study of glioma-infiltrating T cells after dendritic cell vaccination. Time point of the sample: after dendritic cell vaccination, including at tumor progression/relapse. Selection required adequate fresh-frozen tumor tissue plus more than two years' survival data. All glioblastoma patients lacked an isocitrate dehydrogenase mutation. Before vaccination, two weeks after the third vaccination, and at progression, PBMC were collected. Per germline, CDR1 MDHEN and CDR2 SYDVKM. The CDR3 is 18 residues long. With 5 bases clipped from V and 3 bases from J, the junction kept 13 bases outside the gene matches. The PCR used 60 V beta and 13 J beta primers. Assay: immunoSEQ multiplex PCR; the TCRdb copy retains only in-frame clones and omits some. The sample lists approximately 50,000 clones, around 89% occurring once.

The sample in question was blood, obtained after dendritic cell vaccination. The receptor's source is a human donor with glioblastoma. V and J are TRBV28 and TRBJ2-7; TRBD2 matches at 13 bases. CDR3 in DNA: TGTGCCAGCAGTCCGGGGACTAGCGGGAAGGCCTTACTCTACGAGCAGTACTTC. Protein product: CASSPGTSGKALLYEQYF.